What follows are 24 T cell receptor beta chains derived from one specimen sequenced in a study. TCRdb re-called the RT-PCR reads with MiXCR, one entry per CDR3 protein. This table has 550,000 to 750,000 distinct CDR3 sequences, over 12% appearing once. The material sequenced was memory CD4+ T cells from blood. These receptors all stem from a female donor in good health, serving as a healthy control.

This chain joins TRBV30 and TRBJ2-5; 10 bases line up with TRBD2. The trim removed 1 base at V and 0 bases at J, leaving 8 bases unmatched. The length of the CDR3 is 17 residues. In germline, CDR1 is GTSNPN, CDR2 SVGIG (reference sequence). CDR3 DNA: TGTGCCTGGAGTGGGGGTAGCGGGAGGAGATACCAAGAGACCCAGTACTTC. Its protein is CAWSGGSGRRYQETQYF. Combining the CDR3 with reference TRBV30 and TRBJ2-5 gives the whole variable domain SQTIHQWPATLVQPVGSPLSLECTVEGTSNPNLYWYRQAAGRGLQLLFYSVGIGQISSEVPQNLSASRPQDRQFILSSKKLLLSDSGFYLCAWSGGSGRRYQETQYFGPGTRLLVL.

This rearrangement joins TRBV12-3 or TRBV12-4 to TRBJ2-3; perhaps TRBD1 as D (6 bases). V shed 4 bases and J shed 2 bases, with 16 bases lying between them. This CDR3 has 16 amino acids. CDR3 bases: TGTGCCAGCAGTTCAGGAAGGGACATTTACACAGATACGCAGTATTTT. Its translation: CASSSGRDIYTDTQYF.

This clonotype appeared a few times. V usage is TRBV6-5 and J usage is TRBJ1-2; D remains unclear. The V gene lost 2 bases and the J gene lost 4 bases, with 8 bases spanning the gap. Per the germline V gene, CDR1 is MNHEY and CDR2 is SVGAGI. CDR3 length: 13 residues. CDR3 nucleotides: TGTGCCAGCAGTTACACCCTCCTCTATGGCTACACCTTC. It yields the protein CASSYTLLYGYTF.

The chain employs TRBV6-2 or TRBV6-3 and TRBJ2-7, with TRBD2 as a possible D gene (6 bases). V lost 5 bases to trimming and J lost 4 bases, with 15 bases between them. Germline-derived CDR1 and CDR2 are MNHEY and SVGEGT. The CDR3 contains 14 residues. The CDR3: CASSVRGTVYEQYF. The DNA for the CDR3 is TGTGCCAGCAGTGTCCGGGGGACGGTTTACGAGCAGTACTTC.

J is TRBJ1-4 and V is TRBV18; 7 positions agree with TRBD1. This CDR3 has 15 residues. Germline V gene sequence: CDR1 KGHSH, CDR2 LQKENI. J gave up 8 bases and V 4 bases, and 10 bases lay outside the gene matches. CDR3 nucleotides: TGTGCCAGCTCACAACAGGGGTCGGAGTACGAAAAACTGTTTTTT. Translating gives CASSQQGSEYEKLFF.

In this sample, this clonotype turned up a few times. This sequence joins TRBV4-3 and TRBJ2-3; possibly TRBD1 for D (6 bases). Germline V lookup: CDR1 LGHNA, CDR2 YSLEER. The CDR3 is 13 residues long. Trimming pared 0 bases from V and 7 bases from J, leaving 8 bases between. CDR3 sequence: CASSQERGNTQYF. The CDR3 nucleotides read TGCGCCAGCAGCCAAGAAAGGGGGAATACGCAGTATTTT.

In this sample, this clonotype turned up many times. The rearrangement joins TRBV5-1 to TRBJ1-1; a weak D match, TRBD1 (5 bases). Trimming took 1 base from V and 5 from J, leaving 12 bases between them. The V gene's germline CDR1 is SGHRS and CDR2 YFSETQ. This CDR3 is 14 amino acids long. The CDR3 here is CASSLRDSLTEAFF. DNA for the CDR3: TGCGCCAGCAGCTTGAGAGACAGTCTTACTGAAGCTTTCTTT.

The chain uses TRBV7-2 and TRBJ1-2, with 8 positions matching TRBD1. The CDR3 totals 15 residues. V was clipped by 10 bases and J by 0 bases; unmatched bases: 10. From germline, CDR1 is SGHTA and CDR2 FQGNSA. This CDR3 reads CATQQGGIANYGYTF. The DNA of the CDR3 is TGTGCCACCCAACAGGGGGGCATTGCTAACTATGGCTACACCTTC.

This clonotype was seen more than once but under ten times. J is TRBJ1-2 and V is TRBV5-4, with 10 nucleotides matching TRBD1. Germline V CDR1 and CDR2: SGHNT, YYREEE (reference sequence). After removal of 4 bases from V and 5 bases from J, the junction contained 8 bases not matched to a gene. CDR3 length: 15 residues. The CDR3 is CASSHDRGQWYGYTF. In nucleotides, the CDR3 is TGTGCCAGCAGCCACGACAGGGGGCAATGGTATGGCTACACCTTC.

In this sample, this clonotype turned up a few times. The chain combines TRBV20-1 with TRBJ2-3; D gene ambiguous. CDR3 length: 11 residues. The V gene lost 0 bases and the J gene lost 11 bases, with 9 bases spanning the gap. Germline CDR1 and CDR2: DFQATT and SNEGSKA (reference sequence). Here the CDR3 DNA reads TGCAGTGCTAGAGATACCTTGGGGCAGTATTTT. Its protein is CSARDTLGQYF.

Details on this clonotype: Since a much larger clone is just one base distant, this may be a read error. The V and J genes are TRBV5-1 and TRBJ2-7, with a weak D call TRBD2 (5 bases). Germline lookup yields CDR1 SGHRS and CDR2 YFSETQ. With 2 bases removed from V and 7 bases from J, the gap between germline ends came to 16 bases. CDR3 size: 14 residues. The CDR3 bases are TGCGCCAGCAGCTTCGAGACCGCGACGGGGGAGCAGTACTTC. It encodes CASSFETATGEQYF.

The table lists this clonotype with many counts. The chain is built from TRBV4-3 and TRBJ2-4, with D perhaps being TRBD1 or TRBD2 (5 bases each). CDR3 length: 15 amino acids. Germline lookup yields CDR1 LGHNA and CDR2 YSLEER. V was cut by 0 bases and J by 13 bases, with 19 bases left in between. The CDR3 spells CASSQDGPRGGRQYF. In DNA, the CDR3 is TGCGCCAGCAGCCAAGATGGGCCCCGTGGGGGTAGACAGTACTTC.

The chain joins TRBV28 to TRBJ2-7; no reliable D call. There are 12 residues in the CDR3. Germline-derived CDR1 and CDR2 are MDHEN and SYDVKM. Trimming removed 3 bases from V and 6 bases from J, with 9 bases in between. The DNA for the CDR3 is TGTGCCAGCAGTTTGCAGGTCCTCGAGCAGTACTTC. Protein product: CASSLQVLEQYF.

The rearrangement joins TRBV7-6 to TRBJ2-7, with TRBD2 matching 8 bases. The germline CDR1 and CDR2 sequences are SGHVS and FNYEAQ. With 6 bases clipped from V and 5 bases from J, the junction kept 12 bases outside the gene matches. This CDR3 is built from 15 residues. The CDR3 is CASSSTGLAGDEQYF. For the CDR3, the DNA is TGTGCCAGCAGTTCAACCGGACTAGCAGGCGACGAGCAGTACTTC.

The chain carries TRBV28 and TRBJ1-5; a possible D gene is TRBD1 (6 bases). V was cut by 8 bases and J by 4 bases, with 15 bases left in between. The CDR3 consists of 14 residues. The germline V gene has CDR1 MDHEN and CDR2 SYDVKM. The CDR3 bases are TGTGCCAGCGTCACGGGGGCGGCAAATCAGCCCCAGCATTTT. The encoded protein is CASVTGAANQPQHF.

This clonotype showed up many times. The chain employs TRBV11-2 and TRBJ2-5; 7 nucleotides align to TRBD1. Germline CDR1 and CDR2: SGHAT and FQNNGV. This CDR3 comprises 15 residues. V gave up 9 bases and J gave up 2 bases; unmatched junction bases: 12. CDR3 loop: CASNTGQGEQETQYF. The CDR3 DNA follows: TGTGCCAGTAACACAGGGCAGGGGGAACAAGAGACCCAGTACTTC.

The chain carries TRBV20-1 and TRBJ2-5, with D maybe TRBD2 (6 bases). Per the germline V gene, CDR1 is DFQATT and CDR2 is SNEGSKA (reference sequence). Trimming removed 4 bases from V and 2 bases from J, with 11 bases in between. This CDR3 has 13 residues. The CDR3 sequence is CSAISGGQETQYF. The CDR3 DNA reads TGCAGTGCTATCTCCGGGGGTCAAGAGACCCAGTACTTC.

The chain links TRBV7-2 to TRBJ2-3; 8 nucleotides line up with TRBD1. This CDR3 region has 17 residues. The germline V gene encodes CDR1 SGHTA and CDR2 FQGNSA. Losses at the gene ends were 6 bases for V and 1 base for J; bases not matched to a gene: 12. The CDR3 here is CASSKGQGASGTDTQYF. For the CDR3, the DNA is TGTGCCAGCAGTAAGGGGCAGGGGGCTTCGGGCACAGATACGCAGTATTTT.

This clonotype was observed many times. The chain couples TRBV6-6 to TRBJ2-5; no clear D gene. The CDR3 totals 14 residues. The V end lost 0 bases, the J end lost 5 bases, and 10 bases lay between the germline ends. Germline values: CDR1 MNHNY, CDR2 SVGAGI (reference sequence). In DNA form, the CDR3 reads TGTGCCAGCAGTTACTCCACAGCCGGGGAGACCCAGTACTTC. Translating it yields CASSYSTAGETQYF.

This clonotype was seen a handful of times. V gene TRBV6-2 or TRBV6-3 combines with J gene TRBJ2-1; D not certain. The germline V and J ends were trimmed by 6 bases and 5 bases, with 8 bases remaining between them. There are 12 residues in the CDR3. Per germline, CDR1 MNHEY and CDR2 SVGEGT. The chain's CDR3 is CASSPDDNEQFF. The CDR3 DNA is TGTGCCAGCAGCCCTGATGACAATGAGCAGTTCTTC.

This clonotype has more than one count but fewer than ten. The rearrangement joins TRBV6-6 to TRBJ2-7, with 8 nucleotides matching TRBD1. The V and J ends lost 6 bases and 5 bases, in that order; junction bases with no gene match: 12. CDR1 is MNHNY and CDR2 is SVGAGI in the germline V gene (reference sequence). There are 15 residues in the CDR3. CDR3 amino acids: CASSPTGQGSNEQYF. CDR3 coding DNA: TGTGCCAGCAGCCCTACAGGACAGGGCTCGAACGAGCAGTACTTC.

This clonotype was detected once. The chain has TRBV28 and TRBJ2-2; weak D call: TRBD1 (5 bases). CDR1 is MDHEN, CDR2 SYDVKM, per germline. Trimming shortened V by 10 bases and J by 1 base, and 7 bases separated the two germline ends. CDR3 size: 12 residues. The CDR3 DNA reads TGTGCCACCCAGGGGAACACCGGGGAGCTGTTTTTT. Protein sequence: CATQGNTGELFF.

The sample holds a few counts of this clonotype. This sequence joins TRBV6-5 and TRBJ1-6, with 7 bases matching TRBD1. The CDR3 consists of 12 residues. V was clipped by 6 bases and J by 14 bases; unmatched bases: 7. Germline values: CDR1 MNHEY, CDR2 SVGAGI. CDR3 sequence: CASRTRGQSLHF. The CDR3 DNA reads TGTGCCAGCAGAACAAGGGGGCAATCCCTCCACTTT.

This clonotype was seen a handful of times. This chain links TRBV12-3 or TRBV12-4 with TRBJ1-5; 7 nucleotides agree with TRBD1. V was clipped by 5 bases and J by 6 bases; unmatched bases: 4. This CDR3 has 13 amino acids. In DNA, the CDR3 is TGTGCCAGCAGTCCGACAGGGCGTCAGCCCCAGCATTTT. Its translation: CASSPTGRQPQHF.